This T cell receptor beta chain was sequenced during a study of molecular identifiers for immune sequencing clone quantification. Naive CD8 T cells, phenotype CD8+CD4-CCR7+CD45RA+, were sorted. Note on this clonotype: Its antigen is still unknown.

The germline V and J ends were trimmed by 7 bases and 3 bases, with 19 bases remaining between them. Germline V lookup: CDR1 MDHEN, CDR2 SYDVKM. This CDR3 is 16 amino acids long. Methods described previously were used for bulk TCR libraries, and listed TCR primers were applied. TCRdb recomputed calls from the PCR reads with MiXCR, one row per CDR3 protein. This sample carries nearly 650,000 distinct CDR3 sequences, roughly 25% of them seen once, and the ten largest clones take 0.78%. Study-level findings and limits: Clonotypes topping 20 RNA copies carried over 98% of effector molecules but under 1% of naive ones.

Sequenced: naive CD8+ T cells from blood, with Jurkat cell RNA spiked in. Subset of the sample: FACS-sorted CD8+CD4-CCR7+CD45RA+ naive T cells. The receptor's source is a human donor in good health. Some libraries in this study had Jurkat cell RNA spiked in. The rearrangement joins TRBV28 to TRBJ1-5, with D unresolved. The CDR3 DNA follows: TGTGCCAGCACCCCGAGGCTCCCAGAATACAATCAGCCCCAGCATTTT. Translation: CASTPRLPEYNQPQHF.